This TCR beta chain emerged from a study of T cells in Graves' hyperthyroidism and ophthalmopathy. Study-level background: Peripheral blood was secured at the point of initial diagnosis, before any treatment. The study's findings and limits: In simple terms, a model built on 13 V-J features told ophthalmopathy apart from stable hyperthyroidism. Ophthalmopathy prediction by the model preceded onset by a median approximately six months.

PBMCs were collected from a 10 ml volume of fresh peripheral blood. Trimming removed 5 bases from V and 5 bases from J, with 15 bases in between. The CDR3 has 14 residues. The germline gives CDR1 SGHNT, CDR2 YENEEA. In this sample, this clonotype turned up many times. The antigen remains undetermined. Using RNA transcripts as the source, TCR beta CDR3 regions were amplified. TCR CDR3 regions were first amplified by RT-PCR with HTBI primers. MiXCR was run by TCRdb on the multiplex PCR reads, yielding one entry per CDR3 protein. The sample has nearly 750,000 distinct CDR3 sequences, 30% to 40% seen once; the top ten hold 31%.

Material for sequencing was blood. V and J are TRBV11-3 and TRBJ2-5; a weak D match, TRBD2 (6 bases). The clonotype was recovered from a woman aged 40-49 years with Graves' hyperthyroidism. For the CDR3, the DNA is TGTGCCAGCAGCCCAGCTAGCGCACGGGAGACCCAGTACTTC. Its protein is CASSPASARETQYF.